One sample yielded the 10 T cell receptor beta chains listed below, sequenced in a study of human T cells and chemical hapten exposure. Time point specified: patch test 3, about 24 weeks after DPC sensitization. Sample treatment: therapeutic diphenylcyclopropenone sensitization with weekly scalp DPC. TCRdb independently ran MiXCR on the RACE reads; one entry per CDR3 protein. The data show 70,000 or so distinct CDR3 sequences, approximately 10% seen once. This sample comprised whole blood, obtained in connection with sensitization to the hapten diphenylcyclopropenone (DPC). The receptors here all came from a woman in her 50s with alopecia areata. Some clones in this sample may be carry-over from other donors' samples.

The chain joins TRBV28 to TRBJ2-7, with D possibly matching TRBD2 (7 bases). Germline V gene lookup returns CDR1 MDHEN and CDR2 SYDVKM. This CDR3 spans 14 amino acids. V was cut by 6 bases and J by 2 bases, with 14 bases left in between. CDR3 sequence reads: CASSYGGAPYEQYF. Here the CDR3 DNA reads TGTGCCAGCAGCTATGGGGGGGCCCCCTACGAGCAGTACTTC.

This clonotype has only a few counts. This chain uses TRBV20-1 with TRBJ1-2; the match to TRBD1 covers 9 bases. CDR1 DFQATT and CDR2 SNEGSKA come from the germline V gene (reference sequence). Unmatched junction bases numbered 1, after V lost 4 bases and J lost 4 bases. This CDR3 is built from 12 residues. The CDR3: CSAKTGGYGYTF. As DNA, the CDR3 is TGCAGTGCTAAGACAGGGGGCTATGGCTACACCTTC.

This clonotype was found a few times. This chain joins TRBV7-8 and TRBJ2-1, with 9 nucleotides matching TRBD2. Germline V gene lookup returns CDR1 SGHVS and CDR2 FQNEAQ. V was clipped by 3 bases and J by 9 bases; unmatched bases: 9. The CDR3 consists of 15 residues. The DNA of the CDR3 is TGTGCCAGCAGCTTCGAGGGGTTAGCGGGAGCTGAGCAGTTCTTC. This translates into CASSFEGLAGAEQFF. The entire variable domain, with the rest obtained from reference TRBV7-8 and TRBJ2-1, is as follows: GAGVSQSPRYKVAKRGQDVALRCDPISGHVSLFWYQQALGQGPEFLTYFQNEAQLDKSGLPSDRFFAERPEGSVSTLKIQRTQQEDSAVYLCASSFEGLAGAEQFFGPGTRLTVL.

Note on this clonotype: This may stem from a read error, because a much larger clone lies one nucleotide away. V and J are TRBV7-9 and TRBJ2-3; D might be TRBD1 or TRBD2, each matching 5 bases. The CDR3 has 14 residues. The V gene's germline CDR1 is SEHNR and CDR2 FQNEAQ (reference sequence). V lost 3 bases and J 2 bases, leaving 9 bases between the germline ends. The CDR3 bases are TGTGCCAGCAGCTTGGGACCGATCACAGATACGCAGTATTTT. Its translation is CASSLGPITDTQYF.

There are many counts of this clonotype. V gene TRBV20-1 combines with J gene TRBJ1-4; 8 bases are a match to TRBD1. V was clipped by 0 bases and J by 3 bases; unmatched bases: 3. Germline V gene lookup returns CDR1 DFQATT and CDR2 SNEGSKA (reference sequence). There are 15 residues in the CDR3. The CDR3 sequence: CSARDQTGANEKLFF. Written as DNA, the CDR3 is TGCAGTGCTAGAGATCAGACAGGGGCTAATGAAAAACTGTTTTTT.

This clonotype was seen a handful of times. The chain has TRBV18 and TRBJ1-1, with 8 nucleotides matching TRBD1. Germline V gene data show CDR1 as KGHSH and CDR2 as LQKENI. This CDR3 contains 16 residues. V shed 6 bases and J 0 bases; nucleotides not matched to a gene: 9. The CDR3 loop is CASSPGTGRMNTEAFF. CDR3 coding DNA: TGTGCCAGCTCCCCGGGGACAGGTCGAATGAACACTGAAGCTTTCTTT.

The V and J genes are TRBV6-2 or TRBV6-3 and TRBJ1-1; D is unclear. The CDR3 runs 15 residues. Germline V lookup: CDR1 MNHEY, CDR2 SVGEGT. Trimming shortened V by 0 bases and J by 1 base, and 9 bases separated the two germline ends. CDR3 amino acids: CASSYSVSGNTEAFF. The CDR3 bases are TGTGCCAGCAGTTACTCAGTCAGTGGGAACACTGAAGCTTTCTTT.

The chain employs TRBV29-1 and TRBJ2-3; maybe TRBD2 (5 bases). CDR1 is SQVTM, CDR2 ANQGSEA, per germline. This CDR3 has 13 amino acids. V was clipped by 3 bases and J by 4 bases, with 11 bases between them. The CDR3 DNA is TGCAGCGTTGAGCGAGGGTTGGCAGATACGCAGTATTTT. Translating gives CSVERGLADTQYF.

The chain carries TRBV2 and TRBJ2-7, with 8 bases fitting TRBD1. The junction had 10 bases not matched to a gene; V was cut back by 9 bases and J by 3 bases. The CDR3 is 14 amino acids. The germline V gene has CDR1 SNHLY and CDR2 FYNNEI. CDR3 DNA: TGTGCCAGGGGGGGACAGGAGGAAGACTACGAGCAGTACTTC. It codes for CARGGQEEDYEQYF.

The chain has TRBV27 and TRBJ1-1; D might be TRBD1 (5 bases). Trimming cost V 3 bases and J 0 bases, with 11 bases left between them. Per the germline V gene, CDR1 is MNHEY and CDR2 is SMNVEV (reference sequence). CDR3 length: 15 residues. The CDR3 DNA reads TGTGCCAGCAGTTTTGGGGGATGGATGAACACTGAAGCTTTCTTT. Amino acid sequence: CASSFGGWMNTEAFF.